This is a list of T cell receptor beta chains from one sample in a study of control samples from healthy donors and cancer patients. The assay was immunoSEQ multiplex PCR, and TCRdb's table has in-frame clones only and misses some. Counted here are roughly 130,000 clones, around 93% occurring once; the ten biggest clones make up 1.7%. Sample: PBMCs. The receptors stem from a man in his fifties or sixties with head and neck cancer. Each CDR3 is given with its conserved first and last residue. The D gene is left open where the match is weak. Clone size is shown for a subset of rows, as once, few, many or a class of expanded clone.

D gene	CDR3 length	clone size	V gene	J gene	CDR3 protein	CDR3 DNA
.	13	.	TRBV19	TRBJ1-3	CASSWSSGNTIYF	TGTGCCAGTAGTTGGAGCTCTGGAAACACCATATATTTT
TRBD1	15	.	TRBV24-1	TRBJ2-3	CATSDRDRARGTQYF	TGTGCCACCAGTGACCGGGACAGAGCGAGGGGTACGCAGTATTTT
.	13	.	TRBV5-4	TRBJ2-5	CASSLTVQETQYF	TGTGCCAGCAGCTTGACAGTACAAGAGACCCAGTACTTC
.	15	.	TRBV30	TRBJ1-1	CAWSRRTVWNTEAFF	TGTGCCTGGAGTAGGAGGACAGTCTGGAACACTGAAGCTTTCTTT
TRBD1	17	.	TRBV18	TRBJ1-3	CASSPTGTGGFGNTIYF	TGTGCCAGCTCACCAACCGGGACAGGGGGCTTTGGAAACACCATATATTTT
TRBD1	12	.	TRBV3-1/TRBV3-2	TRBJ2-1	CASSDRDNEQFF	TGTGCCAGCAGTGACAGGGACAATGAGCAGTTCTTC
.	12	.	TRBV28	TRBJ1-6	CASSSRRPPLHF	TGTGCCAGCAGTTCCAGGAGGCCACCCCTCCACTTT
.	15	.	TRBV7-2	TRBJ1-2	CASSLGPEGNYGYTF	TGTGCCAGCAGCTTGGGGCCCGAGGGTAACTATGGCTACACCTTC
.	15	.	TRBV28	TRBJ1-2	CASSLMWQRNYGYTF	TGTGCCAGCAGTTTAATGTGGCAGAGGAACTATGGCTACACCTTC
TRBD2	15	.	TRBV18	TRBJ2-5	CASSLRLAGQETQYF	TGTGCCAGCTCACTCCGACTAGCGGGCCAGGAGACCCAGTACTTC
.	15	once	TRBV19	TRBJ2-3	CASKEAGATTDTQYF	TGTGCCAGTAAAGAGGCGGGGGCTACCACAGATACGCAGTATTTT
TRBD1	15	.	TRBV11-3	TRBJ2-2	CASSSNGQGTGELFF	TGTGCCAGCAGCTCCAATGGACAGGGAACCGGGGAGCTGTTTTTT
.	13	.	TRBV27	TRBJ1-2	CASRETQSYGYTF	TGTGCCAGCCGTGAAACACAATCCTATGGCTACACCTTC
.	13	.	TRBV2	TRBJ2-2	CASSAGIAGELFF	TGTGCCAGCAGTGCCGGGATCGCCGGGGAGCTGTTTTTT
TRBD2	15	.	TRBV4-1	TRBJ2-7	CASSQPGGKRYEQYF	TGCGCCAGCAGCCAACCGGGGGGGAAAAGGTACGAGCAGTACTTC
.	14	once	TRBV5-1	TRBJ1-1	CASSLSRVNTEAFF	TGCGCCAGCAGCTTGTCCAGGGTTAACACTGAAGCTTTCTTT
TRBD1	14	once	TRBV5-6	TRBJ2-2	CASSYRGVTGELFF	TGTGCCAGCAGCTACAGGGGAGTCACCGGGGAGCTGTTTTTT
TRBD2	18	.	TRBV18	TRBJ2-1	CASSPSVLAGGSYNEQFF	TGTGCCAGCTCACCCAGCGTACTAGCGGGGGGTTCCTACAATGAGCAGTTCTTC
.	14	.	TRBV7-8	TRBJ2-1	CASPGPSGNNEQFF	TGTGCCAGCCCCGGGCCCTCGGGAAACAATGAGCAGTTCTTC
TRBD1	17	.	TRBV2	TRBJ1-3	CASSSRWTGDTGNTIYF	TGTGCCAGCAGTTCTCGATGGACAGGGGATACTGGAAACACCATATATTTT
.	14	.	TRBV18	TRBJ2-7	CASSGGGGPYEQYF	TGTGCCAGCTCTGGGGGAGGAGGGCCCTACGAGCAGTACTTC
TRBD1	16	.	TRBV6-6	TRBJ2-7	CASSIRTGGFSYEQYF	TGTGCCAGCAGTATCCGGACAGGGGGCTTCTCCTACGAGCAGTACTTC
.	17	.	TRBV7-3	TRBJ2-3	CASSRQGGASGTDTQYF	TGTGCCAGCAGCCGACAGGGAGGAGCTAGCGGCACAGATACGCAGTATTTT
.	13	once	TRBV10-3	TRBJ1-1	CAISTTGVTEAFF	TGTGCCATCAGCACGACAGGCGTCACTGAAGCTTTCTTT
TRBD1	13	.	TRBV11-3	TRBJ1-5	CASSVNTGVAQHF	TGTGCCAGCAGCGTAAACACAGGGGTAGCCCAGCATTTT
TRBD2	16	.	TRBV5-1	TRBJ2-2	CASSSGSGGSTGELFF	TGCGCCAGCAGCTCGGGGAGCGGGGGTTCCACCGGGGAGCTGTTTTTT
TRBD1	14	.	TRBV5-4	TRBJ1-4	CASSPTGGDEKLFF	TGTGCCAGCAGCCCGACAGGGGGCGATGAAAAACTGTTTTTT
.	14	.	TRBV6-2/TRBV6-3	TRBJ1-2	CASSYSGVGYGYTF	TGTGCCAGCAGTTACTCGGGGGTTGGCTATGGCTACACCTTC
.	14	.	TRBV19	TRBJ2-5	CASSWRDPTGTQYF	TGTGCCAGTAGTTGGCGGGACCCGACTGGGACCCAGTACTTC
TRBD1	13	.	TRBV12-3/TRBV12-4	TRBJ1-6	CASSSTGNSPLHF	TGTGCCAGCAGTTCGACAGGGAATTCACCCCTCCACTTT
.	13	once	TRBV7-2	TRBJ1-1	CASSLIANTEAFF	TGTGCCAGCAGCTTAATAGCTAACACTGAAGCTTTCTTT
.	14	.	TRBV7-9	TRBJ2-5	CASSFRGDQETQYF	TGTGCCAGCAGCTTTCGAGGTGACCAAGAGACCCAGTACTTC
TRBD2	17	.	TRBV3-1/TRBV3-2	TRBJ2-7	CASSPWVLAGASYEQYF	TGTGCCAGCAGCCCTTGGGTACTAGCGGGGGCCTCCTACGAGCAGTACTTC
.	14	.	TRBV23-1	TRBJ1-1	CASSLRDMNTEAFF	TGCGCCAGCAGCCTTAGGGACATGAACACTGAAGCTTTCTTT
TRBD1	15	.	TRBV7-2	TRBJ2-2	CASRLKTGFTGELFF	TGTGCCAGCAGACTAAAGACAGGGTTCACCGGGGAGCTGTTTTTT
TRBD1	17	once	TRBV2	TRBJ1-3	CASSEGGQDLAGNTIYF	TGTGCCAGCAGTGAAGGGGGACAGGATTTGGCTGGAAACACCATATATTTT
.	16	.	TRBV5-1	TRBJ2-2	CASSLRVNVNTGELFF	TGCGCCAGCAGCTTGCGGGTGAACGTGAACACCGGGGAGCTGTTTTTT
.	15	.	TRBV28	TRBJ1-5	CASSLLGQSNQPQHF	TGTGCCAGCAGTTTATTGGGGCAGAGCAATCAGCCCCAGCATTTT
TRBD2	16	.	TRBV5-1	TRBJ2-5	CASSLEPSGGPETQYF	TGCGCCAGCAGCTTGGAGCCTAGCGGGGGCCCAGAGACCCAGTACTTC
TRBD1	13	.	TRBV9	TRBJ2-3	CASSQGQADTQYF	TGTGCCAGCAGCCAGGGACAGGCAGATACGCAGTATTTT
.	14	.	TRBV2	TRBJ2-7	CASSELPGEVEQYF	TGTGCCAGCAGTGAATTGCCGGGGGAGGTCGAGCAGTACTTC
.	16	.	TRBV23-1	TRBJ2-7	CASSHSRTRQSYEQYF	TGCGCCAGCAGTCATAGCCGGACACGCCAATCCTACGAGCAGTACTTC
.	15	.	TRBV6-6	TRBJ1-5	CASRRNRYSNQPQHF	TGTGCCAGCCGACGCAACAGGTATAGCAATCAGCCCCAGCATTTT
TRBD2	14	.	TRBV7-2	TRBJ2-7	CASSLYTGTSTQYF	TGTGCCAGCAGCCTATACACCGGGACTAGCACGCAGTACTTC
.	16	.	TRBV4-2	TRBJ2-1	CASSQGGRAVYNEQFF	TGTGCCAGCAGCCAAGGGGGCAGGGCCGTTTACAATGAGCAGTTCTTC
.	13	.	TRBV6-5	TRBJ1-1	CASRSDGNTEAFF	TGTGCCAGCAGATCGGACGGGAACACTGAAGCTTTCTTT
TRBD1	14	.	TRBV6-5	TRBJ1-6	CASNMDRGNSPLHF	TGTGCCAGCAACATGGACAGGGGGAATTCACCCCTCCACTTT
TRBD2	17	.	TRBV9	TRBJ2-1	CASSVGLGGGFYNEQFF	TGTGCCAGCAGCGTAGGATTGGGCGGGGGGTTCTACAATGAGCAGTTCTTC
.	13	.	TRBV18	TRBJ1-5	CASSRSPNQPQHF	TGTGCCAGCTCACGGTCCCCCAATCAGCCCCAGCATTTT
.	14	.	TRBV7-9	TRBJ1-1	CASSLEYGNTEAFF	TGTGCCAGCAGCTTAGAGTACGGAAACACTGAAGCTTTCTTT